This T cell receptor (beta chain) was identified in a study of control samples from healthy donors and cancer patients. CDR1 and CDR2 from the germline V gene are LNHDA and SQIVND (reference sequence). The V gene lost 0 bases and the J gene lost 7 bases, with 13 bases spanning the gap. CDR3 length: 15 amino acids. The table came from immunoSEQ multiplex PCR; TCRdb's copy has only in-frame clones and leaves some out. The table includes around 55,000 clones, approximately 85% detected once. The material sequenced was blood. The chain is built from TRBV19 and TRBJ1-5, with D possibly TRBD1 on 5 matching bases. The TCR was taken from a middle-aged man in good health. Here the CDR3 reads CASSIDWGTKQPQHF. The CDR3 DNA reads TGTGCCAGTAGTATAGATTGGGGCACGAAACAGCCCCAGCATTTT.